A single sample gave rise to the 12 T cell receptor beta chains below, sequenced in a study of T cell repertoires in cytomegalovirus infection (dated 2019 in TCRdb). These receptors lack a known antigen. The data were produced on an Illumina HiSeq 1500. The public reads were reanalyzed by TCRdb: fastp trimming at Q25, MiXCR alignment, in-frame beta chains only. CDR3 protein sequences are deduplicated, and each keeps its most common genes and DNA. The sample has around 800,000 distinct CDR3 sequences on record, about 30% of them singletons. The ten largest clones represent around 11% of the sample. The sample's treatment or condition, from its label and the paper: in vitro stimulation with specific CMV peptide epitopes to enrich CMV-specific T cells. Sequencing was performed on cultured CD8+ T cells from PBMCs, taken from culture after CMV antigen stimulation. These receptors all stem from a human donor in good health (CMV status not recorded). Some clones in this sample may be carry-over from other donors' samples.

This clonotype was recorded at least ten times. V is TRBV4-1 and J is TRBJ1-5; D is perhaps TRBD1 (6 bases). Germline assignment: CDR1 MGHRA and CDR2 YSYEKL. Deletions cut 5 bases from V and 0 bases from J, with 11 bases between. This CDR3 is built from 15 residues. The CDR3 DNA is TGCGCCAGCAGCGTACAGGGATTTAGCAATCAGCCCCAGCATTTT. It encodes CASSVQGFSNQPQHF.

The V gene is TRBV11-3, the J gene TRBJ2-1; perhaps TRBD1 as D (5 bases). V dropped 2 bases and J dropped 6 bases, with 14 bases sitting between them. Germline-derived CDR1 and CDR2 are SGHNT and YENEEA. There are 15 residues in the CDR3. CDR3 sequence reads: CASSLHGSGANEQFF. The CDR3 DNA follows: TGTGCCAGCAGCTTACACGGCTCTGGGGCCAATGAGCAGTTCTTC.

This clonotype was recorded a few times. A read error may produce the germline difference seen at one junction end. The chain couples TRBV7-7 to TRBJ2-1; D gene unclear. Germline CDR1 reads SSHAT; CDR2 reads FNYEAQ (reference sequence). The CDR3 totals 14 residues. Written as DNA, the CDR3 is TGTGCTAGCAGCTTAGCCGCGTCGCGGAATGAGCAGTTCTTC. This encodes CASSLAASRNEQFF. Complete variable domain (other parts from reference TRBV7-7 and TRBJ2-1): GAGVSQSPRYKVTKRGQDVTLRCDPISSHATLYWYQQALGQGPEFLTYFNYEAQPDKSGLPSDRFSAERPEGSISTLTIQRTEQRDSAMYRCASSLAASRNEQFFGPGTRLTVL.

This clonotype was counted a few times. The chain uses TRBV4-1 and TRBJ1-1; 7 nucleotides agree with TRBD1. The CDR3 totals 15 residues. After removal of 1 base from V and 2 bases from J, the junction contained 4 bases not matched to a gene. Germline V lookup: CDR1 MGHRA, CDR2 YSYEKL. The DNA for the CDR3 is TGCGCCAGCAGCCAAGGACAGGGAATAAACACTGAAGCTTTCTTT. As protein: CASSQGQGINTEAFF.

The V call is TRBV19, the J call TRBJ1-1, with D unclear. The germline V and J ends were trimmed by 1 base and 1 base, with 10 bases remaining between them. The V gene's germline CDR1 is LNHDA and CDR2 SQIVND (reference sequence). The CDR3 contains 15 residues. The chain's CDR3 is CASSIGWKGNTEAFF. In nucleotides, the CDR3 is TGTGCCAGTAGTATAGGGTGGAAGGGGAACACTGAAGCTTTCTTT.

Written as DNA, the CDR3 is TGCAGCGTTATAATGACAGGGACCTACGAGCAGTACTTC. This gives the protein CSVIMTGTYEQYF. The chain carries TRBV29-1 and TRBJ2-7, with TRBD1 matching 7 bases. This CDR3 contains 13 residues. Trimming took 5 bases from V and 2 from J; bases not matched to a gene: 6. CDR1 and CDR2 (germline): SQVTM, ANQGSEA.

Concerning this clonotype: A read error may account for a junction end that differs from germline. The CDR3 loop reads CAICENDSDGYTF. The DNA for the CDR3 is TGTGCCATCTGTGAAAACGATTCGGATGGCTACACCTTC. The gene calls are TRBV10-3 and TRBJ1-2; no reliable D call. Germline values: CDR1 ENHRY, CDR2 SYGVKD. The CDR3 loop spans 13 amino acids.

The table lists this clonotype with a few counts. The chain recombines TRBV5-6 with TRBJ1-2; possibly TRBD1 for D (6 bases). V shed 0 bases and J shed 0 bases, with 12 bases lying between them. CDR1 and CDR2 from the germline V gene are SGHDT and YYEEEE. This CDR3 contains 16 residues. CDR3 DNA sequence: TGTGCCAGCAGCTTGGCTGGACAGACGACTAACTATGGCTACACCTTC. As protein: CASSLAGQTTNYGYTF.

This clonotype was seen at least ten times. This chain links TRBV7-6 with TRBJ2-1; D is possibly TRBD1 (6 bases). The germline CDR1 and CDR2 sequences are SGHVS and FNYEAQ. Trimming shortened V by 5 bases and J by 3 bases, and 14 bases separated the two germline ends. The CDR3 contains 15 residues. CDR3 sequence reads: CASSERDIFYNEQFF. CDR3 bases: TGTGCCAGCAGCGAACGGGACATTTTCTACAATGAGCAGTTCTTC.

This clonotype was seen more than once but under ten times. The genes are TRBV7-6 and TRBJ2-1; the match to TRBD2 covers 11 bases. The V and J ends lost 6 bases and 8 bases, in that order; junction bases with no gene match: 12. The CDR3 is 16 residues long. Germline-derived CDR1 and CDR2 are SGHVS and FNYEAQ. Here the CDR3 reads CASSMRGLAGGHEQFF. The CDR3 coding sequence is TGTGCCAGCAGTATGAGGGGGTTAGCGGGGGGGCATGAGCAGTTCTTC.

This clonotype was recorded a few times. The chain has TRBV11-2 and TRBJ2-1; 10 bases line up with TRBD1. Germline CDR1 is SGHAT and CDR2 is FQNNGV. After removal of 5 bases from V and 4 bases from J, the junction contained 20 bases not matched to a gene. CDR3 length: 20 residues. CDR3 nucleotide sequence: TGTGCCAGCAGCGGATCGTCCGGGACAGGGGATGTTAATGATTACAATGAGCAGTTCTTC. It encodes CASSGSSGTGDVNDYNEQFF.

V and J are TRBV7-9 and TRBJ1-3, with D uncertain. This CDR3 spans 17 amino acids. The V end lost 5 bases, the J end lost 0 bases, and 17 bases lay between the germline ends. CDR1 is SEHNR and CDR2 is FQNEAQ in the germline V gene (reference sequence). CDR3 region: CASSLPMGLLSGNTIYF. For the CDR3, the DNA is TGTGCCAGCAGCCTCCCTATGGGCTTACTCTCTGGAAACACCATATATTTT.